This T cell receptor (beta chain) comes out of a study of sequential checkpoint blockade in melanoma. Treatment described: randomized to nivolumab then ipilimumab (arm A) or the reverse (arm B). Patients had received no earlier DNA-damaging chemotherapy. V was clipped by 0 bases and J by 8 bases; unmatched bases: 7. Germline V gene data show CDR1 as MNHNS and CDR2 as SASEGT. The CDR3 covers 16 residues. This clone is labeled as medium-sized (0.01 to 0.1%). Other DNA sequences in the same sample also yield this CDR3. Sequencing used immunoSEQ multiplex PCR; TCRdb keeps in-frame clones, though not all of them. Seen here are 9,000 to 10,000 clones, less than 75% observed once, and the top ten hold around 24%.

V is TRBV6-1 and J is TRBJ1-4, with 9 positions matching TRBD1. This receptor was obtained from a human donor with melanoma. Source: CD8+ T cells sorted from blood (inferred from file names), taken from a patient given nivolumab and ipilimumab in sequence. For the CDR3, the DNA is TGTGCCAGCAGTGAAGCCTCGGGACAGGGTGGAGAAAAACTGTTTTTT. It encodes CASSEASGQGGEKLFF.